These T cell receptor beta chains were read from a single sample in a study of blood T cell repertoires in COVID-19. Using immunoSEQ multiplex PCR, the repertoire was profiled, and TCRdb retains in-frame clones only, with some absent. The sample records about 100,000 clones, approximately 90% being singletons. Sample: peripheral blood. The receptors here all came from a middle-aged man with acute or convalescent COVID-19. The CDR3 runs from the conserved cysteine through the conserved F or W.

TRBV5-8 CASRLHTLDSTGNTIYF
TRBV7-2 CASSLVSSGIYEQYF
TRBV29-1 CSVEGQVGFGYTF
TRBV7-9 CASRDYQSTDTQYF
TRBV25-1 CASSAHLGLAINEQFF
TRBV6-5 CASSQEGYEQYF
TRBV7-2 CASSDSPGQGSPLHF
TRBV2 CASSDRVAGSPLHF
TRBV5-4 CASSSDGGSYEQYF
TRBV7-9 CASSLDRQGSGTQYF
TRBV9 CASSVDWRDGGYGYTF
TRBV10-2 CASSEMGGGRGEQYF
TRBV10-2 CASSPGSSEAFF
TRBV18 CASSQTVGNEQFF
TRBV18 CASSPDRVSNQPQHF
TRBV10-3 CAISETLDRSNYGYTF
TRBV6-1 CASSGALLSFYGYTF
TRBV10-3 CAIRPSGGYNEQFF
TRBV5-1 CASSPKANDPSEAFF
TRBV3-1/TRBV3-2 CASSQDRGTAVNEQFF
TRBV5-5 CASSLIELGQPILPYEQYF
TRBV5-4 CASSRDSQFGYSPLHF
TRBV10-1 CASSDTGTGGFNEQFF
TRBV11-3 CASTPQGQGNSPLHF
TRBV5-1 CASSITGTSGVETQYF
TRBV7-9 CASSTGGIDEKLFF
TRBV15 CATSRDRRQGSGEQYF